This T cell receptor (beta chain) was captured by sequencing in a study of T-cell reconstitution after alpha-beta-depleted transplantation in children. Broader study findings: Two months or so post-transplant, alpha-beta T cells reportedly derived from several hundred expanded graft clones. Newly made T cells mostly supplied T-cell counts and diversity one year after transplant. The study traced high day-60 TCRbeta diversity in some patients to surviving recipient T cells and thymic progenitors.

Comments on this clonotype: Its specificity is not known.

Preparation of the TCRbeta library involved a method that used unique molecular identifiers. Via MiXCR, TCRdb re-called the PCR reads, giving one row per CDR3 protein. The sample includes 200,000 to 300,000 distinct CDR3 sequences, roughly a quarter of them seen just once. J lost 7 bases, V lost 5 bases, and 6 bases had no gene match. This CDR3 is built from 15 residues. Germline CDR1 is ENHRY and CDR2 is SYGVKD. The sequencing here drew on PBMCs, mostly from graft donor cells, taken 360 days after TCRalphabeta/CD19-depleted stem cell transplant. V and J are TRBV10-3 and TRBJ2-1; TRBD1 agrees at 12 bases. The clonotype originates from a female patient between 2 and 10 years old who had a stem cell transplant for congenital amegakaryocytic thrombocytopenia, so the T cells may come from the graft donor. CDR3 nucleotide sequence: TGTGCCATCAGTTGGGACAGGGGGCTAGATAATGAGCAGTTCTTC. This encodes CAISWDRGLDNEQFF.